These 5 T cell receptor beta chains were sequenced from one sample in a study of molecular identifiers for immune sequencing clone quantification listed by TCRdb under 2018. Receptor amplification or capture employed PCR. TCRdb names Illumina HiSeq 4000 as the instrument used. The public sequencing data were trimmed at Q25 with fastp and processed into clonotypes with MiXCR by TCRdb, which kept only in-frame beta chains. Identical CDR3 proteins give one entry, which carries the most common genes and DNA. The sample table holds 70,000 to 90,000 distinct CDR3 sequences, of which roughly a fifth were seen once. The ten top clones hold approximately 1.1% of the sample. The sample was naive CD8+ T cells from blood, with Jurkat cell RNA spiked in. In the paper's terms, the cell subset or site label means: FACS-sorted CD8+CD4-CCR7+CD45RA+ naive T cells. The receptors come from a human donor in good health. Some libraries in this study had Jurkat cell RNA spiked in.

A word on this clonotype: It may be a read error: a sequence one base away is much more abundant. The chain has TRBV5-1 and TRBJ1-1; weak D call: TRBD1 (6 bases). Looked up from germline, CDR1 is SGHRS and CDR2 is YFSETQ. The CDR3 consists of 13 residues. The CDR3 DNA reads TGCGCCAGCAGCCCAACCACAGGGCCAGAAGCTTCCTTT. Translating it yields CASSPTTGPEASF.

As concerns this clonotype: A much larger clone differs by one base, so this may be a read error. The chain employs TRBV4-3 and TRBJ1-1; the D is unclear. Per the germline V gene, CDR1 is LGHNA and CDR2 is YSLEER. This CDR3 has 13 residues. CDR3 sequence: CACSHGDGPEAFF. In nucleotides, the CDR3 is TGCGCCTGCAGCCACGGAGATGGACCTGAAGCTTTCTTT.

The chain joins TRBV6-5 to TRBJ2-5, with 10 bases identical to TRBD2. The CDR3 has 15 residues. Per germline, CDR1 MNHEY and CDR2 SVGAGI. Losses at the gene ends were 4 bases for V and 2 bases for J; bases not matched to a gene: 4. The CDR3 bases are TGTGCCAGCAGTTCTAGCGGGGGTCGACAAGAGACCCAGTACTTC. This encodes CASSSSGGRQETQYF.

This clonotype was seen ten or more times. This sequence joins TRBV9 and TRBJ2-7; the match to TRBD2 covers 7 bases. V lost 4 bases to trimming and J lost 4 bases; unmatched junction nucleotides: 11. There are 15 residues in the CDR3. Per the germline V gene, CDR1 is SGDLS and CDR2 is YYNGEE. The CDR3 is CASSPEGGSRYEQYF. In DNA, the CDR3 is TGTGCCAGCAGCCCAGAGGGCGGGAGTAGGTACGAGCAGTACTTC.

Points on this clonotype: A read error is possible here, since a much larger clone lies one base away. The chain couples TRBV27 to TRBJ2-7; D remains ambiguous. The V gene's germline CDR1 is MNHEY and CDR2 SMNVEV (reference sequence). V was cut by 6 bases and J by 2 bases, with 11 bases left in between. This CDR3 contains 13 residues. The CDR3 protein is CASRLEDAYEQYF. DNA of the CDR3: TGTGCCAGCAGACTGGAAGACGCCTACGAGCAGTACTTC.